This T cell receptor beta chain was obtained from a study of shared clonotypes between healthy human individuals. Study results and limitations: Larger richness was generally estimated for naive than memory subsets.

When replicate PCRs were run on sorted subsets, they used 200 to 250 ng DNA, about 30,000 T cell genomes. As handled by the study authors: Junction-only sequences without quality scores came from ImmunoSEQ, so filtering differed. Only in-frame clones appear in the TCRdb table, and some are missing; sequencing was by immunoSEQ multiplex PCR. D and trimming were read from the DNA, whereas the V and J calls and clone size are those reported in that table. Here the sample spans about 2.3 million clones, roughly 92% being singletons. Regarding this clone: Its antigen remains unknown.

The source material was naive CD4+ T cells from PBMCs. Sample subset: CD45RA+ positively selected. The clonotype comes from a man aged 18 to 29 in good health. Some clones in this sample may be carry-over from other donors' samples.

CDR3 sequence (DNA): TGTGCCAGCAGTTCCAGGGGGCTGTACGAGCAGTACTTC. Translation gives CASSSRGLYEQYF. The V call is TRBV27, the J call TRBJ2-7; 8 nucleotides line up with TRBD1. CDR1 MNHEY and CDR2 SMNVEV come from the germline V gene (reference sequence). The CDR3 covers 13 residues. V trimming: 4 bases; J trimming: 4 bases; junction bases outside the gene matches: 3.